This TCR beta chain was recorded in a study of cytotoxic CD8 clonotypes in ibrutinib-treated CLL. Study context: Investigators reported approximately 25 partial and 2 complete responses; after median around 6 years, approximately 15 patients remained remitted and approximately twelve progressed. Response samples came after a median roughly 11 months of treatment, range 6 to 36. General study findings and limits: On treatment, the uncommon public clonotypes contracted or remained stable. Having risen at ibrutinib response, clonality had fallen back toward baseline by progression.

Worth noting for this clone: Its target is not known.

This CDR3 has 15 residues. Trimming shortened V by 2 bases and J by 4 bases, and 13 bases separated the two germline ends. Germline assignment: CDR1 SGDLS and CDR2 YYNGEE. This table comes from immunoSEQ multiplex PCR, and its TCRdb copy is limited to in-frame clones, with some not included. This table has about 310,000 clones, 70% to 80% appearing once. V and J are TRBV9 and TRBJ2-1; TRBD2 is a possible D gene (6 bases). Sequencing used PBMCs, obtained before ibrutinib treatment. This clonotype was obtained from a human donor with chronic lymphocytic leukemia. The CDR3 here is CASSVTGDGYNEQFF. CDR3 nucleotides: TGTGCCAGCAGCGTGACGGGAGATGGATACAATGAGCAGTTCTTC.